This T cell receptor beta chain was recovered during a study of human T cells and chemical hapten exposure. In the study overall: Diphenylcyclopropenone, dosed weekly to the scalp, was given to patients throughout the roughly 22-week study. The study patch tested 0.01% DPC on the upper back and read results at 6 days. The patients, most of them female, presented with alopecia areata, totalis or universalis.

This CDR3 has 12 residues. Trimming took off 3 bases at V and 7 bases at J, with 10 bases between the two ends. In the original processing: A per-sample median of around 100,000 TCRs was observed, with a range of about 23,224 to 750,000. In TCRdb, the RACE reads were re-called with MiXCR into one record per CDR3 protein. The V and J calls here are based on TCRdb, not the publication. This table holds some 170,000 distinct CDR3 sequences, approximately 20% found once. The time point here: patch test 1, 2 weeks after DPC sensitization. Regarding treatment: therapeutic diphenylcyclopropenone sensitization with weekly scalp DPC.

This material consisted of whole blood, taken in connection with sensitization to the hapten diphenylcyclopropenone (DPC). The clonotype originates from a woman between 50 and 59 years old with alopecia areata. Some clones in this sample may be carry-over from other donors' samples. The V call is TRBV12-3 or TRBV12-4, the J call TRBJ2-7, with D possibly matching TRBD2 (5 bases). The CDR3 DNA reads as TGTGCCAGCAGTTTCTCTAGCCGGGAGCAGTACTTC. It encodes CASSFSSREQYF.